Listed below are T cell receptor beta chains from one sample, sequenced in a study of shared clonotypes between healthy human individuals. Sequencing used immunoSEQ multiplex PCR; TCRdb keeps in-frame clones, though not all of them. Among about 1.5 million clones listed, over 95% were seen once. The material sequenced was naive CD4+ T cells sorted from blood. Every receptor here comes from a man aged 30 to 39 in good health. Both conserved end residues are part of each CDR3. A D gene is named only where the DNA matches it firmly. Clone size is shown for a subset of rows, as once, few, many or a class of expanded clone.

cdr3_aa | cdr3_nt | j_call | clone_size | v_call | d_call
CASSPTGGTDTQYF | TGTGCCAGCAGCCCAACAGGGGGGACAGATACGCAGTATTTT | TRBJ2-3 | . | TRBV27 | TRBD1
CASSPLGVQTEAFF | TGTGCCAGCTCACCACTAGGGGTTCAGACTGAAGCTTTCTTT | TRBJ1-1 | . | TRBV18 | .
CATSRGAVGSTDTQYF | TGTGCCACCTCCCGCGGAGCCGTCGGGAGCACAGATACGCAGTATTTT | TRBJ2-3 | . | TRBV19 | .
CASSLSSGELFF | TGTGCCAGCAGCTTAAGCTCCGGGGAGCTGTTTTTT | TRBJ2-2 | . | TRBV7-9 | .
CASSFPGTGGFTGELFF | TGTGCCAGCAGCTTTCCCGGAACCGGGGGTTTTACCGGGGAGCTGTTTTTT | TRBJ2-2 | . | TRBV5-4 | .
CASSVVGSQETQYF | TGTGCCAGCAGCGTGGTAGGGTCCCAAGAGACCCAGTACTTC | TRBJ2-5 | . | TRBV2 | .
CASSLVWGANQPQHF | TGTGCCAGCAGTTTAGTTTGGGGGGCTAATCAGCCCCAGCATTTT | TRBJ1-5 | . | TRBV28 | .
CSVDPDRAENNEQFF | TGCAGCGTTGACCCCGACAGGGCGGAGAACAATGAGCAGTTCTTC | TRBJ2-1 | . | TRBV29-1 | TRBD1
CASSGTVGSETQYF | TGCGCCAGCAGTGGGACGGTGGGTTCGGAGACCCAGTACTTC | TRBJ2-5 | . | TRBV5-1 | .
CASSPESGMANEKLFF | TGTGCCAGCAGCCCAGAGTCTGGGATGGCTAATGAAAAACTGTTTTTT | TRBJ1-4 | once | TRBV5-5 | .
CAWHPTGGNQPQHF | TGTGCCTGGCACCCGACAGGGGGCAATCAGCCCCAGCATTTT | TRBJ1-5 | . | TRBV30 | TRBD1
CASSVVVTSGYNEQFF | TGTGCCAGCAGCGTAGTGGTGACTAGCGGGTACAATGAGCAGTTCTTC | TRBJ2-1 | . | TRBV9 | TRBD2
CASSSQGEGQPQHF | TGTGCCAGCAGCTCCCAGGGGGAAGGCCAGCCCCAGCATTTT | TRBJ1-5 | . | TRBV5-4 | TRBD1
CASSPPGRRYEQYF | TGTGCCAGCTCACCACCGGGCAGGCGATACGAGCAGTACTTC | TRBJ2-7 | . | TRBV18 | .
CASSLQKVSYEQYF | TGTGCCAGCAGCCTGCAGAAAGTCTCCTACGAGCAGTACTTC | TRBJ2-7 | . | TRBV2 | .
CASSMGNEQFF | TGTGCCAGCAGCATGGGGAATGAGCAGTTCTTC | TRBJ2-1 | . | TRBV11-3 | .
CASSPGSLYEQYF | TGTGCCAGCAGCCCGGGGTCTCTCTACGAGCAGTACTTC | TRBJ2-7 | . | TRBV11-2 | .
CATSRGRAFSGINQPQHF | TGTGCCACCAGCAGAGGGAGAGCTTTTAGTGGAATCAATCAGCCCCAGCATTTT | TRBJ1-5 | . | TRBV15 | .
CASSVVSGGPTGYNEQFF | TGTGCCAGCAGCGTAGTTAGCGGGGGCCCTACCGGATACAATGAGCAGTTCTTC | TRBJ2-1 | . | TRBV9 | TRBD2
CASRRVNTGELFF | TGTGCCAGCAGGCGCGTGAACACCGGGGAGCTGTTTTTT | TRBJ2-2 | . | TRBV6-6 | .
CSVGASEETQYF | TGCAGCGTTGGTGCTAGCGAAGAGACCCAGTACTTC | TRBJ2-5 | . | TRBV29-1 | .
CASSLFMGDTGELFF | TGTGCCAGCAGCTTGTTCATGGGGGACACCGGGGAGCTGTTTTTT | TRBJ2-2 | . | TRBV11-2 | .
CASSLNRPSSYTF | TGTGCCAGCAGCTTAAACAGGCCTAGTAGCTACACCTTC | TRBJ1-2 | . | TRBV11-2 | .
CASSLGTTHEQYF | TGTGCCAGCAGCTTAGGGACGACCCACGAGCAGTACTTC | TRBJ2-7 | . | TRBV5-6 | .
CASSLTVQETQYF | TGTGCCAGCAGTTTAACAGTCCAAGAGACCCAGTACTTC | TRBJ2-5 | . | TRBV27 | .
CASRSEGISYEQYF | TGTGCCAGCAGATCGGAAGGGATATCCTACGAGCAGTACTTC | TRBJ2-7 | . | TRBV28 | .